The 20 T cell receptor beta chains in this list originate from one sample, sequenced in a study of T cells after yellow fever vaccination. Via MiXCR, TCRdb re-called the 5' RACE reads, giving one row per CDR3 protein. Of approximately 510,000 distinct CDR3 sequences in the sample, about a fifth were seen once. Here the sequenced sample was PBMCs, taken roughly 20 days after the first yellow fever vaccination. Source of these receptors: a man between 18 and 29 years old who received the YFV17D yellow fever vaccine.

The rearrangement uses TRBV19 and TRBJ2-7, with TRBD1 matching 8 bases. Germline trimming cut 3 bases from V and 3 bases from J; bases unmatched to any gene: 1. The length of the CDR3 is 13 residues. CDR1 is LNHDA and CDR2 is SQIVND in the germline V gene (reference sequence). The CDR3 nucleotides are TGTGCCAGTAGTATGGGACAGGACTACGAGCAGTACTTC. Its translation is CASSMGQDYEQYF.

This chain uses TRBV12-3 or TRBV12-4 with TRBJ2-1, with 11 bases fitting TRBD1. V lost 6 bases, J lost 6 bases, and 7 bases stayed unmatched. This CDR3 region has 15 residues. The CDR3 is CASRQGTGGFNEQFF. CDR3 coding DNA: TGTGCCAGCAGGCAAGGGACAGGGGGATTCAATGAGCAGTTCTTC.

The chain couples TRBV25-1 to TRBJ2-1; D remains ambiguous. Germline-derived CDR1 and CDR2 are MGHDK and SYGVNS. The CDR3 has 16 amino acids. Trimming removed 2 bases from V and 4 bases from J, with 15 bases in between. This CDR3 reads CASSELGAMGYNEQFF. DNA of the CDR3: TGTGCCAGCAGTGAACTGGGCGCAATGGGGTACAATGAGCAGTTCTTC.

There are a few counts of this clonotype. The rearrangement links TRBV7-8 to TRBJ2-1; TRBD2 aligns across 8 bases. Germline V gives CDR1 SGHVS, CDR2 FQNEAQ. V lost 1 base and J lost 10; bases outside the gene matches: 3. This CDR3 is built from 13 residues. The CDR3 DNA reads TGTGCCAGCAGCTTAGTTCGGGGGGGAGAGCAGTTCTTC. Protein sequence: CASSLVRGGEQFF.

V is TRBV7-2 and J is TRBJ2-7; 11 nucleotides line up with TRBD2. V lost 5 bases to trimming and J lost 2 bases; unmatched junction nucleotides: 5. The germline gives CDR1 SGHTA, CDR2 FQGNSA. The CDR3 consists of 15 residues. The CDR3 here is CASSPTSGATYEQYV. The CDR3 coding sequence is TGTGCCAGCAGCCCGACTAGCGGGGCAACCTACGAGCAGTACGTC.

The chain has TRBV7-9 and TRBJ1-4; D uncertain. The CDR3 runs 15 residues. Trimming took 5 bases from V and 4 from J, leaving 14 bases between them. Germline V CDR1 and CDR2: SEHNR, FQNEAQ (reference sequence). The CDR3 DNA is TGTGCCAGCAGCACCGCTAGGGCCCTTAATGAAAAACTGTTTTTT. It encodes CASSTARALNEKLFF.

This clonotype was recorded many times. The chain employs TRBV7-2 and TRBJ1-2, with D possibly TRBD1 on 5 matching bases. The ends were cut back, 0 bases at V and 7 bases at J, with 12 bases in the middle. The germline V gene encodes CDR1 SGHTA and CDR2 FQGNSA. CDR3 length: 14 amino acids. The DNA of the CDR3 is TGTGCCAGCAGCTTAGCCGGCGGGGGGAGTGGCTACACCTTC. Its translation is CASSLAGGGSGYTF.

The sample holds a few counts of this clonotype. V gene TRBV28 combines with J gene TRBJ2-1; 9 bases map to TRBD2. The germline V gene has CDR1 MDHEN and CDR2 SYDVKM. This CDR3 is 16 amino acids long. Unmatched junction bases numbered 6, after V lost 1 base and J lost 5 bases. Written as DNA, the CDR3 is TGTGCCAGCAGTTTATCCGTAGCGGGGGCCGACAATGAGCAGTTCTTC. This codes for CASSLSVAGADNEQFF. The full variable domain, completed using reference TRBV28 and TRBJ2-1, is DVKVTQSSRYLVKRTGEKVFLECVQDMDHENMFWYRQDPGLGLRLIYFSYDVKMKEKGDIPEGYSVSREKKERFSLILESASTNQTSMYLCASSLSVAGADNEQFFGPGTRLTVL.

This clonotype was found a few times. The chain links TRBV7-2 to TRBJ2-5; 7 nucleotides match TRBD2. CDR1 is SGHTA and CDR2 is FQGNSA in the germline V gene. The CDR3 length is 15 residues. V dropped 1 base and J dropped 4; count of bases not matched to a gene: 6. This chain's CDR3 is CASSLEAWEGETQYF. Written as DNA, the CDR3 is TGTGCCAGCAGCTTAGAGGCTTGGGAGGGAGAGACCCAGTACTTC.

The chain combines TRBV7-8 with TRBJ2-2, with a tentative D call TRBD1 (6 bases). The length of the CDR3 is 16 residues. Germline V gene sequence: CDR1 SGHVS, CDR2 FQNEAQ. V lost 5 bases to trimming and J lost 1 base, with 14 bases between them. CDR3 sequence reads: CASSLRSGQNTGELFF. The CDR3 DNA is TGTGCCAGCAGCCTAAGGTCGGGACAGAACACCGGGGAGCTGTTTTTT.

This clonotype has only a few counts. The chain uses TRBV4-3 and TRBJ1-1; D unresolved. The V gene lost 1 base and the J gene lost 2 bases, with 11 bases spanning the gap. The CDR3 loop spans 15 amino acids. In germline, CDR1 is LGHNA, CDR2 YSLEER. CDR3 nucleotide sequence: TGCGCCAGCAGCCAAGGAAAGGCGGGAAACACTGAAGCTTTCTTT. As protein: CASSQGKAGNTEAFF.

J is TRBJ1-1 and V is TRBV18; maybe TRBD1 (6 bases). The CDR3 is 16 residues long. The germline V and J ends were trimmed by 0 bases and 4 bases, with 15 bases remaining between them. Looked up from germline, CDR1 is KGHSH and CDR2 is LQKENI. The chain's CDR3 is CASSPPLGGTTTEAFF. The CDR3 nucleotides are TGTGCCAGCTCACCACCGCTAGGGGGGACTACCACTGAAGCTTTCTTT. Looking up the rest from reference TRBV18 and TRBJ1-1 gives the full variable domain: NAGVMQNPRHLVRRRGQEARLRCSPMKGHSHVYWYRQLPEEGLKFMVYLQKENIIDESGMPKERFSAEFPKEGPSILRIQQVVRGDSAAYFCASSPPLGGTTTEAFFGQGTRLTVV.

This clonotype appeared many times. This chain links TRBV20-1 with TRBJ2-3; a possible D gene is TRBD2 (6 bases). The V end was cut by 3 bases, the J end by 0 bases, with 13 bases between. The V gene's germline CDR1 is DFQATT and CDR2 SNEGSKA (reference sequence). The CDR3 is 15 amino acids. The CDR3 nucleotides are TGCAGTGCTAGGGGGGGTCCACCTAGCACAGATACGCAGTATTTT. Its translation: CSARGGPPSTDTQYF.

At least ten counts were recorded for this clonotype. In DNA, the CDR3 is TGTGCCATCAGTCTAGCGGCGGGCACAGATACGCAGTATTTT. It is translated as CAISLAAGTDTQYF. The chain uses TRBV10-3 and TRBJ2-3; the match to TRBD2 covers 7 bases. V shed 5 bases and J 1 base; nucleotides not matched to a gene: 3. The length of the CDR3 is 14 residues. Germline CDR1 and CDR2: ENHRY and SYGVKD.

The chain combines TRBV5-4 with TRBJ2-2; D not certain. Germline V lookup: CDR1 SGHNT, CDR2 YYREEE (reference sequence). CDR3 length: 12 residues. Trimming removed 4 bases from V and 6 bases from J, with 7 bases in between. CDR3 sequence reads: CASSEDAGELFF. DNA of the CDR3: TGTGCCAGCAGCGAGGACGCCGGGGAGCTGTTTTTT.

The table lists this clonotype with a few counts. The genes are TRBV3-1 and TRBJ2-3; D is possibly TRBD2 (6 bases). In germline, CDR1 is LGHDT, CDR2 YNNKEL (reference sequence). CDR3 length: 16 amino acids. V shed 1 base and J shed 1 base, with 12 bases lying between them. The CDR3, as DNA: TGTGCCAGCAGCCAAGGGATAGGCGGGGGCACAGATACGCAGTATTTT. This sequence encodes CASSQGIGGGTDTQYF.

V is TRBV5-1 and J is TRBJ2-3; 8 bases fit TRBD1. The CDR3 has 16 amino acids. CDR1 SGHRS and CDR2 YFSETQ come from the germline V gene. The ends lost 0 bases at V and 2 bases at J; junction bases unmatched: 5. The DNA for the CDR3 is TGCGCCAGCAGCTTGGCAGGACAGGGACCCACAGATACGCAGTATTTT. Residues: CASSLAGQGPTDTQYF.

In its sample, this clonotype was seen a few times. The V call is TRBV19, the J call TRBJ2-1, with D perhaps given as TRBD1 or TRBD2 (6 bases each). Per germline, CDR1 LNHDA and CDR2 SQIVND (reference sequence). This CDR3 is built from 15 residues. Trimming stripped 6 bases from V and 5 bases from J, with 17 bases between. The CDR3 coding sequence is TGTGCCAGTAGCCCGAGGGGGGCTAGGGACAATGAGCAGTTCTTC. This gives the protein CASSPRGARDNEQFF.

The genes are TRBV12-3 or TRBV12-4 and TRBJ2-4; the match to TRBD2 covers 15 bases. This CDR3 has 17 residues. The ends lost 2 bases at V and 8 bases at J; junction bases unmatched: 7. CDR3 sequence: CASSLRGLAGGPDIQYF. Written as DNA, the CDR3 is TGTGCCAGCAGTTTAAGGGGACTAGCGGGGGGCCCGGACATTCAGTACTTC.

This clonotype was recorded at least ten times. This sequence joins TRBV5-1 and TRBJ2-1; a possible D gene is TRBD2 (6 bases). With 4 bases removed from V and 2 bases from J, the gap between germline ends came to 16 bases. The CDR3 covers 16 residues. Germline-derived CDR1 and CDR2 are SGHRS and YFSETQ. The CDR3 nucleotides read TGCGCCAGCAGCCCTACACCACGGGAGACCTACAATGAGCAGTTCTTC. As protein: CASSPTPRETYNEQFF.